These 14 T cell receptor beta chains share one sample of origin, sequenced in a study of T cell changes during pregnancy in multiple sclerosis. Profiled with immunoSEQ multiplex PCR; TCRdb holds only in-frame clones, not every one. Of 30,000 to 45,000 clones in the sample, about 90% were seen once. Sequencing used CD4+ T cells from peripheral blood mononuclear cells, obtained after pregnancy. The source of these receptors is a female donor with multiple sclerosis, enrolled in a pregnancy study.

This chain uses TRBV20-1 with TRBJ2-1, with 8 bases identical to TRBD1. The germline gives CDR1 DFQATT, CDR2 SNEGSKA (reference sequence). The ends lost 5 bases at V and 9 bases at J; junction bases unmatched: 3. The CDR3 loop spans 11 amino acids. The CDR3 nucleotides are TGCAGTGCTCCAGGGGGCCCTGAGCAGTTCTTC. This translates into CSAPGGPEQFF.

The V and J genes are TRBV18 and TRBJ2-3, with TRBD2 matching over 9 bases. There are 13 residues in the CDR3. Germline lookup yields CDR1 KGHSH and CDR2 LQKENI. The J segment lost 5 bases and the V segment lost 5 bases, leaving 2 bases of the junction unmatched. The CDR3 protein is CASSGTSRDTQYF. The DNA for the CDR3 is TGTGCCAGCTCAGGGACTAGCCGAGATACGCAGTATTTT.

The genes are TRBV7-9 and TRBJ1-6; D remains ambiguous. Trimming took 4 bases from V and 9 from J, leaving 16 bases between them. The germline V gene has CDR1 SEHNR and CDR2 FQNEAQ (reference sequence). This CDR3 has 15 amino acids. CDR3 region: CASSSSEGVGSPLHF. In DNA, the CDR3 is TGTGCCAGCAGCTCCAGTGAGGGAGTGGGTTCACCCCTCCACTTT.

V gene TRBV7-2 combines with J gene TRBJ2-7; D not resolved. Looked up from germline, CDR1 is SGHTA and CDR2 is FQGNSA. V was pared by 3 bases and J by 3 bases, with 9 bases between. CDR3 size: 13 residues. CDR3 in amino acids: CASSLGRNYEQYF. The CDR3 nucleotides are TGTGCCAGCAGCTTGGGCAGGAACTACGAGCAGTACTTC.

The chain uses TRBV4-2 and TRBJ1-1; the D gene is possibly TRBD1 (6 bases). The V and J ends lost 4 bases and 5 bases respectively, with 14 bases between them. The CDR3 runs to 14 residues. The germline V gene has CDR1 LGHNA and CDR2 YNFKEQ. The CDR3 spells CASSLRGGETEAFF. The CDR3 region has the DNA TGTGCCAGCAGCCTAAGGGGGGGAGAGACTGAAGCTTTCTTT.

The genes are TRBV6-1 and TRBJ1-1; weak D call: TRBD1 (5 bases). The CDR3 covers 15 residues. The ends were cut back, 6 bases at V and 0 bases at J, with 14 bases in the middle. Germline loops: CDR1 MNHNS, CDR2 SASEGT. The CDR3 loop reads CASSLYRPMNTEAFF. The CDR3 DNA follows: TGTGCCAGCAGCCTTTACAGGCCAATGAACACTGAAGCTTTCTTT.

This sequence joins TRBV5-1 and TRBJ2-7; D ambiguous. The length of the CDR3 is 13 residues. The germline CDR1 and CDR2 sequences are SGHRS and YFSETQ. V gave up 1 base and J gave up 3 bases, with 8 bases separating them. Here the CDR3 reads CASSLTNGYEQYF. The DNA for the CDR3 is TGCGCCAGCAGCTTGACTAACGGCTACGAGCAGTACTTC.

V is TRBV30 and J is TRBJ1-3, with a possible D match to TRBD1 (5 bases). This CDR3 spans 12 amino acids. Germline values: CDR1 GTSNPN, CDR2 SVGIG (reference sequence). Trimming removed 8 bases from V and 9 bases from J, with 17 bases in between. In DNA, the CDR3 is TGTGCCCTGAGAGGGGAGGTGAGCACCATATATTTT. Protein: CALRGEVSTIYF. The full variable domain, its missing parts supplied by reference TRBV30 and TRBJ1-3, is SQTIHQWPATLVQPVGSPLSLECTVEGTSNPNLYWYRQAAGRGLQLLFYSVGIGQISSEVPQNLSASRPQDRQFILSSKKLLLSDSGFYLCALRGEVSTIYFGEGSWLTVV.

The CDR3: CASSTPQGSGTEAFF. In DNA, the CDR3 is TGTGCCAGCAGCACCCCTCAGGGGAGTGGCACTGAAGCTTTCTTT. The chain recombines TRBV5-4 with TRBJ1-1; tentative D call: TRBD1 (6 bases). This CDR3 has 15 residues. Germline V gives CDR1 SGHNT, CDR2 YYREEE (reference sequence). Between the trimmed V and J ends, which lost 4 bases and 4 bases, there was a span of 17 bases.

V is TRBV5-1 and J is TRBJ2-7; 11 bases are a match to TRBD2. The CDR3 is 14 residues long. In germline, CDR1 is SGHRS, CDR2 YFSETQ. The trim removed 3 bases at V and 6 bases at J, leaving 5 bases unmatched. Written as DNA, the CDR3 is TGCGCCAGCAGCTCAAATAGCGGGAGGGCCGAGCAGTACTTC. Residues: CASSSNSGRAEQYF.

The CDR3 region has the DNA TGTGCCAGCTCACCGACTGGCTCCTACAATGAGCAGTTCTTC. Translation: CASSPTGSYNEQFF. The V gene is TRBV18, the J gene TRBJ2-1; D ambiguous. In germline, CDR1 is KGHSH, CDR2 LQKENI. The length of the CDR3 is 14 residues. Trimming removed 3 bases from V and 0 bases from J, with 6 bases in between.

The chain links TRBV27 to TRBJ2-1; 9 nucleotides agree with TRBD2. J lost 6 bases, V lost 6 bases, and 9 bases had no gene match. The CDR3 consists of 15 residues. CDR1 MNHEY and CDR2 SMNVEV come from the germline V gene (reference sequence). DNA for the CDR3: TGTGCCAGCAGACTAGCGGGTACAAGGGGCAATGAGCAGTTCTTC. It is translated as CASRLAGTRGNEQFF.

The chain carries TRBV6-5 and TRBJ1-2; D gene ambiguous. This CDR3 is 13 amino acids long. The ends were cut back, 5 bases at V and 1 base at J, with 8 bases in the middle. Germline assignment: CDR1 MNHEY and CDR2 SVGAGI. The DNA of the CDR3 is TGTGCCAGCAGTCTCAACAGTAACTATGGCTACACCTTC. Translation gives CASSLNSNYGYTF.

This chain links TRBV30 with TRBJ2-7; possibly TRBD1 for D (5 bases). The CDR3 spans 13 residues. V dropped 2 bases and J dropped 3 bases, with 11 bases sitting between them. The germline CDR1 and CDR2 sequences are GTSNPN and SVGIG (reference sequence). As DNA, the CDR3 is TGTGCCTGGAGTCCCAGCAGGGACTACGAGCAGTACTTC. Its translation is CAWSPSRDYEQYF.